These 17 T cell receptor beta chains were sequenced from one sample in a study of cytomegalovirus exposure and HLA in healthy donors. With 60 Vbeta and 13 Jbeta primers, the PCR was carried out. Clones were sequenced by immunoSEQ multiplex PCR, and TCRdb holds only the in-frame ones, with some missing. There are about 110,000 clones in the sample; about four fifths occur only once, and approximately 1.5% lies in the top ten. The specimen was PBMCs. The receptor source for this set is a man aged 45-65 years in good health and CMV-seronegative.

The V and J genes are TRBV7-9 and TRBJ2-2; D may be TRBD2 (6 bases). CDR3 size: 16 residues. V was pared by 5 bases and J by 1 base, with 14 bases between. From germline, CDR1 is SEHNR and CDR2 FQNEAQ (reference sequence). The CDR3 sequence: CASSRFSAGNTGELFF. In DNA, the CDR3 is TGTGCCAGCAGCAGATTTTCAGCGGGGAACACCGGGGAGCTGTTTTTT. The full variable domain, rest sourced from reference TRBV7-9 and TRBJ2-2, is DTGVSQNPRHKITKRGQNVTFRCDPISEHNRLYWYRQTLGQGPEFLTYFQNEAQLEKSRLLSDRFSAERPKGSFSTLEIQRTEQGDSAMYLCASSRFSAGNTGELFFGEGSRLTVL.

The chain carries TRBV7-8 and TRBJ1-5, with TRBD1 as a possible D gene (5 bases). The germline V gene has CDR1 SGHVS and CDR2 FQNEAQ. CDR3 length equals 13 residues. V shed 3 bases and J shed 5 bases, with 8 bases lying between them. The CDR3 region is CASSFQGDQPQHF. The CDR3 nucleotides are TGTGCCAGCAGCTTCCAGGGCGATCAGCCCCAGCATTTT. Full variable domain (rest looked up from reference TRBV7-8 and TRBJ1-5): GAGVSQSPRYKVAKRGQDVALRCDPISGHVSLFWYQQALGQGPEFLTYFQNEAQLDKSGLPSDRFFAERPEGSVSTLKIQRTQQEDSAVYLCASSFQGDQPQHFGDGTRLSIL.

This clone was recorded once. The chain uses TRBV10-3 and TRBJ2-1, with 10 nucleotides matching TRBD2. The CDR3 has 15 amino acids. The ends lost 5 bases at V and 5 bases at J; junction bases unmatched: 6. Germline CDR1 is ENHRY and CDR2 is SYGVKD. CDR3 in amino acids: CAISSLAGDHNEQFF. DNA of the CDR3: TGTGCCATCAGTTCCCTAGCGGGGGACCACAATGAGCAGTTCTTC.

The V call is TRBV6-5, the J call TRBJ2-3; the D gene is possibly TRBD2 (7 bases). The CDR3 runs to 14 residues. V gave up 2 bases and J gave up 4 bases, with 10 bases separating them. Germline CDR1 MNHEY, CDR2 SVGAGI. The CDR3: CASSYGGGSDTQYF. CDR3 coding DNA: TGTGCCAGCAGTTACGGGGGGGGCTCAGATACGCAGTATTTT.

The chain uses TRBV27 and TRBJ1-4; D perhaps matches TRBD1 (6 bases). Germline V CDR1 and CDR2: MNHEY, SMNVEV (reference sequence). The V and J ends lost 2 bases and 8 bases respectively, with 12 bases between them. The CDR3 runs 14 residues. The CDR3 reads CASSLGPGVEKLFF. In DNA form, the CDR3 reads TGTGCCAGCAGTTTAGGTCCAGGGGTGGAAAAACTGTTTTTT.

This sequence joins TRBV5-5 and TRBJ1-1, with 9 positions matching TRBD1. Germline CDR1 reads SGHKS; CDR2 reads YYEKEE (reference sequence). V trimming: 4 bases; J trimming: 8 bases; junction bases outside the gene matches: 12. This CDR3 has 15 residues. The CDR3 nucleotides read TGTGCCAGCAGCCGGGACCGGGACAGGGTCCGGGAAGCTTTCTTT. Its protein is CASSRDRDRVREAFF.

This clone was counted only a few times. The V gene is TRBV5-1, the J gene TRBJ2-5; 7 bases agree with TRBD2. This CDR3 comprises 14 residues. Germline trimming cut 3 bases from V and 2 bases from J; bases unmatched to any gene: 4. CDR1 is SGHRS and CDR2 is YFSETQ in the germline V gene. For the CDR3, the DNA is TGCGCCAGCAGCTCCACTAGCGCTCAAGAGACCCAGTACTTC. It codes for CASSSTSAQETQYF.

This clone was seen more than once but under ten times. The CDR3 DNA follows: TGTGCCAGCAGTGACAACAGGCATGAAAAACTGTTTTTT. This translates into CASSDNRHEKLFF. V gene TRBV2 combines with J gene TRBJ1-4; the D gene is possibly TRBD1 (5 bases). Between the trimmed V and J ends, which lost 3 bases and 6 bases, there was a span of 8 bases. CDR3 length: 13 amino acids. Looked up from germline, CDR1 is SNHLY and CDR2 is FYNNEI.

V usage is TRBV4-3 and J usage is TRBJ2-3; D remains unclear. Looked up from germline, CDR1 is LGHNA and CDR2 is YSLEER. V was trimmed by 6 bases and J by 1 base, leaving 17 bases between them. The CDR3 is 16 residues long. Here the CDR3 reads CASRQSPPVGTDTQYF. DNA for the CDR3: TGCGCCAGCAGGCAAAGCCCCCCCGTGGGCACAGATACGCAGTATTTT.

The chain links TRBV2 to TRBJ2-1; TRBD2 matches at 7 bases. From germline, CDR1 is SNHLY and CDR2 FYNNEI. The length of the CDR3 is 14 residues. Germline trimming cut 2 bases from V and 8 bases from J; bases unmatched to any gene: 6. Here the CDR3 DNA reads TGTGCCAGCAGTGAAACAGTCAGCGGGGATGAGCAGTTCTTC. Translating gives CASSETVSGDEQFF.

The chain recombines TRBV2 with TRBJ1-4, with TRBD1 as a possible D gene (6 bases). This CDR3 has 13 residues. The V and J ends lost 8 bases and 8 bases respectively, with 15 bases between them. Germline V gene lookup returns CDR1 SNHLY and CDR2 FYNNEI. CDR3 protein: CASSTGPAEKLFF. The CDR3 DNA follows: TGTGCCAGCTCAACAGGGCCTGCCGAAAAACTGTTTTTT.

CDR3 in DNA: TGTGCCAGCAGTGAAGCGCGTGAGGTTGGGCAGCCCCAGCATTTT. It yields the protein CASSEAREVGQPQHF. The rearrangement uses TRBV6-1 and TRBJ1-5; D unresolved. CDR3 length: 15 amino acids. V lost 0 bases to trimming and J lost 7 bases, with 13 bases between them. Germline values: CDR1 MNHNS, CDR2 SASEGT.

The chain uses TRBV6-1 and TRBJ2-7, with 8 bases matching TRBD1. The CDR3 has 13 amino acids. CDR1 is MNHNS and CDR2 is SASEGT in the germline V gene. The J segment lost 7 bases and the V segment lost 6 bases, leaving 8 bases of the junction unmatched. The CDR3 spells CASRKTGVGEQYV. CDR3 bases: TGTGCCAGCAGGAAGACAGGGGTAGGAGAGCAGTACGTC.

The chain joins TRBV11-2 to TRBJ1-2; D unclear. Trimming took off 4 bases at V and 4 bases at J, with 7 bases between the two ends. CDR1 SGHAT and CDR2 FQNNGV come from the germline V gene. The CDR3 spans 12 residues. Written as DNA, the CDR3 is TGTGCCAGCAGCTATAGTATCTATGGCTACACCTTC. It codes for CASSYSIYGYTF.

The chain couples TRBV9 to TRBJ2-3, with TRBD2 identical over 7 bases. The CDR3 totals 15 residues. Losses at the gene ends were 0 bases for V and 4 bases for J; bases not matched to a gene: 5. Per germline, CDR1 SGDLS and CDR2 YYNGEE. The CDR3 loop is CASSVVGGRADTQYF. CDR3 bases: TGTGCCAGCAGCGTAGTTGGGGGGAGGGCAGATACGCAGTATTTT.

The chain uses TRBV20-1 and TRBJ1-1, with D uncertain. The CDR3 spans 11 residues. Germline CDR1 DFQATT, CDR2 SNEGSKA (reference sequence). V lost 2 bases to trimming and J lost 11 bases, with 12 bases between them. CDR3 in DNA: TGCAGTGCTAGACTTTTGCCGAGGGCTTTCTTT. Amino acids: CSARLLPRAFF.

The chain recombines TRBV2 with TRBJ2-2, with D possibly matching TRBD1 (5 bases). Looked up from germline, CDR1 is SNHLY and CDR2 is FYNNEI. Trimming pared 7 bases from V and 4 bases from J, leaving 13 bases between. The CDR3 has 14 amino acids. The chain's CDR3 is CASISPRGTGELFF. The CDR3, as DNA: TGTGCCAGCATTTCTCCTAGGGGCACCGGGGAGCTGTTTTTT.